The rows below give T cell receptor beta chains drawn from one sample of a study of Graves' ophthalmopathy and Graves' hyperthyroidism. A single record per CDR3 protein comes from TCRdb applying MiXCR to the multiplex PCR reads. The sample records about 620,000 distinct CDR3 sequences, about a fifth being singletons. Sequencing was done on a sample of peripheral blood. The receptor set was obtained from a woman aged 18-29 years with stable Graves' hyperthyroidism. Some clones in this sample may be carry-over from other donors' samples. CDR3s include the opening cysteine and the closing phenylalanine or tryptophan. The D gene is left open where the match is weak. Rows may omit the clone size; those that give it use once, few, many or a size class.

V,size,J,D,DNA,CDR3
TRBV14,many,TRBJ2-7,.,TGTGCCAGCAGCCAAGAAAGGCGGGCCAGCTCCTACGAGCAGTACTTC,CASSQERRASSYEQYF
TRBV6-2/TRBV6-3,.,TRBJ2-7,.,TGTGCCAGCAGCATTGGGTTGTACTACGAGCAGTACTTC,CASSIGLYYEQYF
TRBV2,many,TRBJ1-3,.,TGTGCCAGCGTAAAGGGAGTTGGAAACACCATATATTTT,CASVKGVGNTIYF
TRBV10-1,many,TRBJ2-7,TRBD2,TGCGCCAGCAGTCCGACTAGCGATACGCTCTACGAGCAGTACTTC,CASSPTSDTLYEQYF
TRBV2,many,TRBJ2-7,TRBD1,TGTGCCAGCAAAAAGACCGGGACAGGGGCTTCCTACGAGCAGTACTTC,CASKKTGTGASYEQYF
TRBV6-5,many,TRBJ1-6,.,TGTGCCAGCAGTTCCTCCGGCAGGAACTATAATTCACCCCTCCACTTT,CASSSSGRNYNSPLHF
TRBV5-1,.,TRBJ2-6,.,TGCGCCAGCAGCGTTACCTCTGGGGCCAACGTCCTGACTTTC,CASSVTSGANVLTF
TRBV7-9,many,TRBJ1-2,.,TGTGCCAGCAGCTCGCCTCGGGGGGAGGGGTCCACGCACACCTTC,CASSSPRGEGSTHTF
TRBV29-1,few,TRBJ1-1,TRBD1,TGCAGCGTTGCGGCGAAAACGCGACAGGGAGGAACTGAAGCTTTCTTT,CSVAAKTRQGGTEAFF
TRBV12-3/TRBV12-4,.,TRBJ2-7,.,TGTGCCAGCAGTTACCCCGGTGGGGCCTCCGGGTACTTC,CASSYPGGASGYF
TRBV20-1,few,TRBJ1-2,TRBD1,TGCAGTGCTGTCCGTCCGGGACAGGAGAGAGGCTACACCTTC,CSAVRPGQERGYTF
TRBV5-5,.,TRBJ1-1,.,TGTGCCAGCAGCTTGGGCCCAAGGGAGAACACTGAAGCTTTCTTT,CASSLGPRENTEAFF
TRBV12-3/TRBV12-4,.,TRBJ2-4,.,TGTGCCAGCAGTTTCGCAGGGCGTGGAAACATTCAGTACTTC,CASSFAGRGNIQYF
TRBV29-1,.,TRBJ1-1,.,TGCAGCGTTGAAAGTCCCACTGAAGCTTTCTTT,CSVESPTEAFF
TRBV12-3/TRBV12-4,many,TRBJ1-1,.,TGTGCCAGCAGTTTGACAGTCCAGAACACTGAAGCTTTCTTT,CASSLTVQNTEAFF
TRBV6-1,.,TRBJ2-2,.,TGTGCCAGCACCCTAACCTGGGGGGGGCTCACCGGGGAGCTGTTTTTT,CASTLTWGGLTGELFF
TRBV12-3/TRBV12-4,many,TRBJ1-2,TRBD1,TGTGCCAGCAGTTTGCGACAGGGAGCTAACTATGGCTACACCTTC,CASSLRQGANYGYTF
TRBV2,many,TRBJ1-1,.,TGTGCCAGTTTACAGGGAGGGCAGACTGAAGCTTTCTTT,CASLQGGQTEAFF
TRBV28,many,TRBJ2-5,.,TGTGCCAGCAGCCGAGACAGGTTCCAAGAGACCCAGTACTTC,CASSRDRFQETQYF
TRBV2,many,TRBJ2-2,.,TGTGCCAGCAGTGAAAGCGACTACATCGGGGAGCTGTTTTTT,CASSESDYIGELFF
TRBV11-2,.,TRBJ2-7,.,TGTGCCAGCAGCTTAGACTTCTCCGAGCAGTACTTC,CASSLDFSEQYF
TRBV7-2,.,TRBJ2-7,.,TGTGCCAGCAGCTCCCCATTGCGGTCCTACGAGCAGTACTTC,CASSSPLRSYEQYF
TRBV12-3/TRBV12-4,few,TRBJ2-2,.,TGTGCCAGCAGTTTAGTGTTGTCCGGGGAGCTGTTTTTT,CASSLVLSGELFF
TRBV25-1,many,TRBJ1-1,TRBD1,TGTGCCAGCAGTGTGCACGGGACAGAGACTGAAGCTTTCTTT,CASSVHGTETEAFF
TRBV5-1,many,TRBJ2-5,.,TGCGCCAGCAGAGCGGGCCTAGCGCCCCAAGAGACCCAGTACTTC,CASRAGLAPQETQYF
TRBV27,.,TRBJ1-4,TRBD1,TGTGCCGGCAGTCTCGGACAGGGCGTTGGTCGCGTAAAACTGTTTTTT,CAGSLGQGVGRVKLFF
TRBV12-3/TRBV12-4,many,TRBJ2-7,TRBD1,TGTGCCAGCAGGAGACAGGGGGTGGGCAGGGGGCCCTCCTACGAGCAGTACTTC,CASRRQGVGRGPSYEQYF
TRBV6-2/TRBV6-3,many,TRBJ2-7,.,TGTGCCAGCAGTTACAAGGATGAAGTAACCTACGAGCAGTACTTC,CASSYKDEVTYEQYF
TRBV20-1,.,TRBJ1-2,.,TGCAGTGCTAGGGCCCGTGGTGGAGCTAACTATGGCTACACCTTC,CSARARGGANYGYTF
TRBV20-1,many,TRBJ1-1,TRBD1,TGCAGTGCTAGAGAGACAGGGGATTACACTGAAGCTTTCTTT,CSARETGDYTEAFF
TRBV6-1,few,TRBJ2-2,.,TGTGCCAGCAGCGAGGAGGGTGGCGGGGAGCTGTTTTTT,CASSEEGGGELFF
TRBV6-5,.,TRBJ1-2,.,TGTGCCAGCAGTTACAAAGTTGGCAGGGGCTATGGCTACACCTTC,CASSYKVGRGYGYTF
TRBV28,many,TRBJ2-7,TRBD2,TGTGCCAGCAGGTTTGGACTAGCGGAGCGCTACGAGCAGTACTTC,CASRFGLAERYEQYF
TRBV11-2,.,TRBJ2-4,.,TGTGCCAGCAGCTTAGCATCAGGAGCGCGAGCCAAAAACATTCAGTACTTC,CASSLASGARAKNIQYF
TRBV12-3/TRBV12-4,many,TRBJ1-5,TRBD1,TGTGCCAGCAGGCCAGGGGGGTGGAATCAGCCCCAGCATTTT,CASRPGGWNQPQHF
TRBV20-1,many,TRBJ1-2,TRBD1,TGCAGTGCAAGGACAGGAGCGGGGGGCTACACCTTC,CSARTGAGGYTF
TRBV19,.,TRBJ1-5,.,TGTGCCAGTGACTCGGGGGGCAATCAGCCCCAGCATTTT,CASDSGGNQPQHF
TRBV30,many,TRBJ2-7,.,TGTGCCTGGAGTTCGACAGGGACTGCCTCCTACGAGCAGTACTTC,CAWSSTGTASYEQYF
TRBV10-3,many,TRBJ1-1,.,TGTGCCATCAGTGAGTCAGAGGGGCTGGGGACTGAAGCTTTCTTT,CAISESEGLGTEAFF
TRBV15,few,TRBJ2-5,.,TGTGCCACCAGCAGAGAAACAGGCGGGGAGACCCAGTACTTC,CATSRETGGETQYF
TRBV10-3,.,TRBJ2-5,.,TGTGCCATCGGCAAAGGAGGGGCAGAGAGTGAGACCCAGTACTTC,CAIGKGGAESETQYF
TRBV20-1,.,TRBJ1-1,TRBD1,TGCAGTGCTAGAGATTATGAGGACAGGGACATGATCAGGAACACTGAAGCTTTCTTT,CSARDYEDRDMIRNTEAFF
TRBV27,many,TRBJ1-1,.,TGTGCCAGCAGTCCAACTACAGGGAGGTACACTGAAGCTTTCTTT,CASSPTTGRYTEAFF
TRBV27,.,TRBJ2-5,.,TGTGCCAGCAGCAATCAAGCACCGCCCGGACAAGAGACCCAGTACTTC,CASSNQAPPGQETQYF
TRBV7-2,many,TRBJ1-5,.,TGTGCCAGCAGCCACAGGGTAGATCAGCCCCAGCATTTT,CASSHRVDQPQHF
TRBV12-3/TRBV12-4,many,TRBJ2-5,.,TGTGCCAGCAGTTTTCGGGCGTGGGAAGAGACCCAGTACTTC,CASSFRAWEETQYF
TRBV6-2/TRBV6-3,many,TRBJ1-2,.,TGTGCCAGCAGTTACGCCTATGGCTACACCTTC,CASSYAYGYTF
TRBV12-3/TRBV12-4,few,TRBJ1-1,.,TGTGCCAGCAAGTCTACCGGGATGGCGAACACTGAAGCTTTCTTT,CASKSTGMANTEAFF
TRBV7-3,many,TRBJ1-1,.,TGTGCCAGCAGCTTAGGTTCTCTAAGTGGGACTGAAGCTTTCTTT,CASSLGSLSGTEAFF
TRBV20-1,many,TRBJ2-5,.,TGCAGTGCCCCCTCGGGGGGCTGGACGGAGACCCAGTACTTC,CSAPSGGWTETQYF
TRBV12-3/TRBV12-4,many,TRBJ1-5,.,TGTGCCAGCAGTTTTGGAGGCTTAGAGCCCCAGCATTTT,CASSFGGLEPQHF
TRBV5-6,.,TRBJ2-5,.,TGTGCCAGCACCAGGGGGGGGTACAGTGGAGAGACCCAGTACTTC,CASTRGGYSGETQYF
TRBV27,few,TRBJ2-4,.,TGTGCCAGCAGTTTTCGGGGGATAACCAAAAACATTCAGTACTTC,CASSFRGITKNIQYF
TRBV20-1,many,TRBJ2-7,.,TGCAGTGCTAGAGAAGGTCCAAACGAGCAGTACTTC,CSAREGPNEQYF